The 30 T cell receptor beta chains listed next were all sequenced from one sample in a study of cytomegalovirus exposure and HLA in healthy donors listed by TCRdb under 2017. The library was obtained by the immunoSEQ multiplex PCR assay. For the multiplex PCR, a mixture combining 60 forward primers for TCR Vbeta segments and 13 reverse primers for TCR Jbeta segments was used. Sourced from immuneACCESS, this table was stored by TCRdb with only in-frame sequences that have V and J called. A share of the clones is absent; for the studies checked, an unresolved V gene accounts for under half, and the remainder has no known explanation. The sample yields over 150,000 clones; about 80% were counted once. 6% to 7.5% of the sample is held by the ten biggest clonotypes. Sequenced sample: PBMCs. The receptors here all came from a man aged 25 to 45 in good health and CMV-seropositive.

This clone was seen a single time. This CDR3 reads CASSPWTSGHDTDTQYF. The CDR3 coding sequence is TGTGCCAGCAGCCCCTGGACTAGCGGGCATGATACAGATACGCAGTATTTT. V usage is TRBV7-9 and J usage is TRBJ2-3, with 11 bases matching TRBD2. Germline V lookup: CDR1 SEHNR, CDR2 FQNEAQ (reference sequence). Trimming removed 5 bases from V and 3 bases from J; junction bases left unmatched: 10. The CDR3 runs to 17 residues.

This clone showed up just once. The gene calls are TRBV16 and TRBJ1-1, with D unclear. V dropped 0 bases and J dropped 0 bases, with 11 bases sitting between them. This CDR3 contains 16 residues. Germline V lookup: CDR1 KGHSY, CDR2 FQNENV. DNA of the CDR3: TGTGCCAGCAGCCAATCAGCAGGCGAAATGAACACTGAAGCTTTCTTT. It yields the protein CASSQSAGEMNTEAFF.

J is TRBJ1-1 and V is TRBV5-1, with 8 bases lining up with TRBD1. Trimming at V came to 0 bases and at J to 5 bases, leaving 3 bases not matched to a gene. There are 14 residues in the CDR3. Germline lookup yields CDR1 SGHRS and CDR2 YFSETQ. The CDR3 is CASSLDGQGTEAFF. The CDR3 DNA is TGCGCCAGCAGCTTGGATGGACAGGGAACTGAAGCTTTCTTT.

The CDR3 here is CASSPLTENYGYTF. The CDR3 DNA is TGTGCCAGCAGCCCTCTGACAGAGAACTATGGCTACACCTTC. The chain combines TRBV5-4 with TRBJ1-2; tentatively, D is TRBD1 (5 bases). Deletions cut 4 bases from V and 2 bases from J, with 12 bases between. Looked up from germline, CDR1 is SGHNT and CDR2 is YYREEE (reference sequence). The CDR3 is 14 residues long.

The chain couples TRBV29-1 to TRBJ2-1; tentative D call: TRBD1 (8 bases). The CDR3 totals 12 residues. V dropped 7 bases and J dropped 6 bases, with 13 bases sitting between them. The germline CDR1 and CDR2 sequences are SQVTM and ANQGSEA. CDR3 sequence: CSGNRGGNEQFF. CDR3 DNA sequence: TGCAGCGGTAACAGGGGGGGCAATGAGCAGTTCTTC.

The chain recombines TRBV7-9 with TRBJ2-7; 7 bases align to TRBD1. Unmatched junction bases numbered 11, after V lost 5 bases and J lost 4 bases. Per germline, CDR1 SEHNR and CDR2 FQNEAQ (reference sequence). This CDR3 region has 15 residues. This CDR3 is CASSPSRDSHYEQYF. DNA of the CDR3: TGTGCCAGCAGCCCAAGTAGGGACAGCCATTACGAGCAGTACTTC.

The V gene is TRBV19, the J gene TRBJ2-3, with D possibly TRBD1 on 5 matching bases. V was trimmed by 8 bases and J by 3 bases, leaving 9 bases between them. This CDR3 has 12 residues. Looked up from germline, CDR1 is LNHDA and CDR2 is SQIVND (reference sequence). For the CDR3, the DNA is TGTGCCAGTGCGCAGGGTACAGATACGCAGTATTTT. It translates to CASAQGTDTQYF. The variable domain in full, with the rest retrieved from reference TRBV19 and TRBJ2-3, is DGGITQSPKYLFRKEGQNVTLSCEQNLNHDAMYWYRQDPGQGLRLIYYSQIVNDFQKGDIAEGYSVSREKKESFPLTVTSAQKNPTAFYLCASAQGTDTQYFGPGTRLTVL.

The chain combines TRBV5-6 with TRBJ1-2; D possibly corresponds to TRBD1 (5 bases). From germline, CDR1 is SGHDT and CDR2 YYEEEE. Trimming stripped 6 bases from V and 8 bases from J, with 20 bases between. The CDR3 consists of 14 residues. CDR3 loop: CASKSTSGDRGYTF. In DNA form, the CDR3 reads TGTGCCAGCAAGAGTACATCGGGGGACCGCGGCTACACCTTC.

In its sample, this clone was seen a few times. The rearrangement links TRBV6-5 to TRBJ2-3, with TRBD2 as a possible D gene (5 bases). The germline V gene encodes CDR1 MNHEY and CDR2 SVGAGI. Deletions cut 5 bases from V and 0 bases from J, with 12 bases between. CDR3 length: 15 amino acids. CDR3 in DNA: TGTGCCAGCAGTCGGACTCATTCTAGCACAGATACGCAGTATTTT. Amino acids: CASSRTHSSTDTQYF.

The chain uses TRBV18 and TRBJ1-6; a weak D match, TRBD1 (5 bases). Trimming pared 3 bases from V and 7 bases from J, leaving 13 bases between. This CDR3 spans 15 amino acids. Germline loops: CDR1 KGHSH, CDR2 LQKENI. In DNA form, the CDR3 reads TGTGCCAGCTCACCGGCCAGGGCAGGGAATTCACCCCTCCACTTT. Its translation: CASSPARAGNSPLHF.

The chain recombines TRBV28 with TRBJ2-5; TRBD2 agrees at 10 bases. The last part of the DNA fits TRBJ2-7 better; the J call may be wrong. Germline-derived CDR1 and CDR2 are MDHEN and SYDVKM. CDR3 length equals 15 residues. The CDR3 nucleotides read TGTGCCAGCAGTCCCCAAGCGGGAGGGGCCTACGAGCAGTACTTC. Residues: CASSPQAGGAYEQYF.

The rearrangement links TRBV7-2 to TRBJ2-6; TRBD1 aligns across 9 bases. V gave up 5 bases and J gave up 0 bases; unmatched junction bases: 11. CDR1 and CDR2 (germline): SGHTA, FQGNSA. This CDR3 has 19 amino acids. The CDR3 loop is CASSAMPGQGLSGANVLTF. Here the CDR3 DNA reads TGTGCCAGCAGCGCAATGCCGGGACAGGGCCTCTCTGGGGCCAACGTCCTGACTTTC.

The chain combines TRBV15 with TRBJ1-1; possibly TRBD1 for D (6 bases). The germline CDR1 and CDR2 sequences are LNHNV and YYDKDF (reference sequence). The V gene lost 3 bases and the J gene lost 1 base, with 15 bases spanning the gap. The CDR3 sequence is 16 residues long. DNA for the CDR3: TGTGCCACCAGCAGGCCACGGGGGGGCAAGAACACTGAAGCTTTCTTT. The encoded protein is CATSRPRGGKNTEAFF.

The chain has TRBV5-5 and TRBJ1-5; no firm D call. Trimming removed 7 bases from V and 0 bases from J, with 5 bases in between. The CDR3 covers 12 residues. Germline CDR1 is SGHKS and CDR2 is YYEKEE (reference sequence). The CDR3 region has the DNA TGTGCCAGCTCAGGTAGCAATCAGCCCCAGCATTTT. This translates into CASSGSNQPQHF.

The chain carries TRBV7-3 and TRBJ2-3; D unresolved. Germline-derived CDR1 and CDR2 are SGHTA and FQGTGA. The CDR3 loop spans 13 amino acids. The ends were cut back, 5 bases at V and 0 bases at J, with 6 bases in the middle. CDR3 region: CASSVESTDTQYF. As DNA, the CDR3 is TGTGCCAGCAGCGTCGAGAGCACAGATACGCAGTATTTT.

The V gene is TRBV25-1, the J gene TRBJ1-5; D is uncertain. This CDR3 has 16 amino acids. V dropped 2 bases and J dropped 5 bases, with 16 bases sitting between them. Per the germline V gene, CDR1 is MGHDK and CDR2 is SYGVNS. The CDR3 sequence: CASSERSYPNHQPQHF. The CDR3 DNA is TGTGCCAGCAGTGAACGATCCTATCCCAACCATCAGCCCCAGCATTTT. Combining the CDR3 with reference TRBV25-1 and TRBJ1-5 gives the whole variable domain EADIYQTPRYLVIGTGKKITLECSQTMGHDKMYWYQQDPGMELHLIHYSYGVNSTEKGDLSSESTVSRIRTEHFPLTLESARPSHTSQYLCASSERSYPNHQPQHFGDGTRLSIL.

In this sample, this clone turned up a few times. The chain couples TRBV10-3 to TRBJ2-3; 14 nucleotides line up with TRBD2. V lost 6 bases to trimming and J lost 3 bases; unmatched junction nucleotides: 8. This CDR3 contains 17 residues. Germline V CDR1 and CDR2: ENHRY, SYGVKD. The CDR3, as DNA: TGTGCCATCAGCGGCACAGGACTAGCGGGGGGAACAGATACGCAGTATTTT. Its translation: CAISGTGLAGGTDTQYF.

With regard to this clone: Other DNA sequences in the sample encode the same CDR3. This chain connects TRBV9 to TRBJ1-3, with D uncertain. This CDR3 comprises 15 residues. Germline lookup yields CDR1 SGDLS and CDR2 YYNGEE. Trimming took 0 bases from V and 2 from J, leaving 9 bases between them. The CDR3: CASSVDRGTGNTIYF. CDR3 sequence (DNA): TGTGCCAGCAGCGTAGACCGAGGGACTGGAAACACCATATATTTT.

The V call is TRBV27, the J call TRBJ2-3, with 9 bases matching TRBD2. V trimming: 1 base; J trimming: 10 bases; junction bases outside the gene matches: 3. Germline V gives CDR1 MNHEY, CDR2 SMNVEV (reference sequence). The CDR3 runs 13 residues. CDR3 coding DNA: TGTGCCAGCAGTTTATGGGCGGGAGGGCCGCAGTATTTT. Its protein product is CASSLWAGGPQYF.

This clone appeared once. CDR3 residues: CASSLFFSGDTQYF. The CDR3 DNA follows: TGTGCCAGCAGTTTATTCTTCTCAGGGGATACGCAGTATTTT. The V and J genes are TRBV27 and TRBJ2-3; maybe TRBD1 (5 bases). The CDR3 runs to 14 residues. V lost 1 base and J lost 6, with 11 bases in between. Germline V gene data show CDR1 as MNHEY and CDR2 as SMNVEV (reference sequence).

J is TRBJ2-2 and V is TRBV28; the D gene is possibly TRBD1 (5 bases). From germline, CDR1 is MDHEN and CDR2 SYDVKM. CDR3 length: 14 amino acids. V dropped 3 bases and J dropped 4 bases, with 9 bases sitting between them. The CDR3 coding sequence is TGTGCCAGCAGTTTGCCCAGGGTCACCGGGGAGCTGTTTTTT. It codes for CASSLPRVTGELFF.

The CDR3 loop reads CASSLPGQGLRTDTQYF. The DNA for the CDR3 is TGTGCCAGCAGCTTACCGGGACAGGGCCTTCGCACAGATACGCAGTATTTT. The chain joins TRBV5-4 to TRBJ2-3, with TRBD1 identical over 9 bases. Germline V lookup: CDR1 SGHNT, CDR2 YYREEE (reference sequence). The CDR3 runs 17 residues. The ends lost 2 bases at V and 1 base at J; junction bases unmatched: 8.

The V and J genes are TRBV9 and TRBJ2-2; 8 nucleotides align to TRBD1. CDR1 and CDR2 (germline): SGDLS, YYNGEE. The CDR3 spans 15 residues. Losses at the gene ends were 7 bases for V and 0 bases for J; bases not matched to a gene: 5. As DNA, the CDR3 is TGTGCCAGCGCTATACAGGGGGCGAACACCGGGGAGCTGTTTTTT. It specifies CASAIQGANTGELFF.

The chain recombines TRBV5-8 with TRBJ2-7; 11 bases are shared with TRBD1. V was clipped by 3 bases and J by 0 bases; unmatched bases: 8. Germline CDR1 reads SGHTS; CDR2 reads YDEGEE. The CDR3 extends over 17 amino acids. The CDR3 nucleotides read TGTGCCAGCAGCTATGCCGGGACAGGGGGAGGCTCCTACGAGCAGTACTTC. It specifies CASSYAGTGGGSYEQYF.

The chain recombines TRBV11-3 with TRBJ2-5; tentative D call: TRBD2 (6 bases). The ends were cut back, 5 bases at V and 5 bases at J, with 18 bases in the middle. The CDR3 sequence is 15 residues long. CDR1 and CDR2 from the germline V gene are SGHNT and YENEEA. The CDR3 DNA is TGTGCCAGCAGCAAAGTACGCGGGGAAGAGGAGACCCAGTACTTC. Its protein is CASSKVRGEEETQYF.

The chain joins TRBV5-5 to TRBJ1-2; possible D gene TRBD1, 6 bases. V was clipped by 4 bases and J by 8 bases, with 18 bases between them. The germline CDR1 and CDR2 sequences are SGHKS and YYEKEE (reference sequence). The CDR3 consists of 14 residues. This chain's CDR3 is CASSQEGTSIGYTF. The CDR3 DNA is TGTGCCAGCAGCCAAGAAGGGACATCGATCGGCTACACCTTC.

The count of this clone is one. This chain joins TRBV14 and TRBJ2-6; possible D gene TRBD1, 6 bases. Between the trimmed V and J ends, which lost 3 bases and 4 bases, there was a span of 16 bases. The CDR3 totals 17 residues. Germline loops: CDR1 SGHDN, CDR2 FVKESK. The CDR3 region is CASSQYNDRRGANVLTF. Written as DNA, the CDR3 is TGTGCCAGCAGCCAGTATAACGACAGGCGGGGGGCCAACGTCCTGACTTTC. The full variable domain, completed using reference TRBV14 and TRBJ2-6, is EAGVTQFPSHSVIEKGQTVTLRCDPISGHDNLYWYRRVMGKEIKFLLHFVKESKQDESGMPNNRFLAERTGGTYSTLKVQPAELEDSGVYFCASSQYNDRRGANVLTFGAGSRLTVL.

The rearrangement links TRBV11-3 to TRBJ1-2, with D perhaps TRBD1 (5 bases). Germline-derived CDR1 and CDR2 are SGHNT and YENEEA. This CDR3 is built from 12 residues. V lost 5 bases to trimming and J lost 2 bases, with 6 bases between them. CDR3 loop: CASSPGNYGYTF. As DNA, the CDR3 is TGTGCCAGCAGCCCAGGGAACTATGGCTACACCTTC. Supplemented by reference TRBV11-3 and TRBJ1-2, the full variable domain reads EAGVVQSPRYKIIEKKQPVAFWCNPISGHNTLYWYLQNLGQGPELLIRYENEEAVDDSQLPKDRFSAERLKGVDSTLKIQPAELGDSAVYLCASSPGNYGYTFGSGTRLTVV.

Comment on this clone: One end of the junction fails to match germline, which may point to a read error. This chain uses TRBV7-9 with TRBJ2-1; D gene ambiguous. This CDR3 has 13 residues. Germline CDR1 and CDR2: SEHNR and FQNEAQ (reference sequence). CDR3 nucleotide sequence: TGTTCCAGCAACTCCGTGTATGGTAATGAGCAGTTCTTC. This sequence encodes CSSNSVYGNEQFF.

This rearrangement joins TRBV6-1 to TRBJ1-2; 7 bases match TRBD1. Germline CDR1 and CDR2: MNHNS and SASEGT. The V gene end was trimmed by 3 bases and the J gene end by 5 bases; junction bases not matched to a gene: 9. CDR3 length: 15 amino acids. The CDR3 DNA reads as TGTGCCAGCAGTGATTTGGGACAGCCGAAGTATGGCTACACCTTC. Translating it yields CASSDLGQPKYGYTF.